This TCR beta chain was observed in a study of blood T cell repertoires in COVID-19. The germline V gene encodes CDR1 SSHAT and CDR2 FNYEAQ (reference sequence). This CDR3 contains 16 residues. In regard to this clone: At one boundary the junction diverges from the germline segment, which might be a read error.

The method was immunoSEQ multiplex PCR; TCRdb's version includes in-frame clones alone and lacks a portion of them. The sample includes about 310,000 clones, 90% of them seen just once. The sequence was obtained from a woman between 40 and 55 years old with COVID-19, enrolled during active disease. Input material: peripheral blood. The chain recombines TRBV7-7 with TRBJ2-3, with D possibly being TRBD1 (5 bases). CDR3 residues: CASSLGLGQGTDTQYF. Here the CDR3 DNA reads TGTGCTAGCAGCTTAGGGCTCGGGCAGGGAACAGATACGCAGTATTTT.